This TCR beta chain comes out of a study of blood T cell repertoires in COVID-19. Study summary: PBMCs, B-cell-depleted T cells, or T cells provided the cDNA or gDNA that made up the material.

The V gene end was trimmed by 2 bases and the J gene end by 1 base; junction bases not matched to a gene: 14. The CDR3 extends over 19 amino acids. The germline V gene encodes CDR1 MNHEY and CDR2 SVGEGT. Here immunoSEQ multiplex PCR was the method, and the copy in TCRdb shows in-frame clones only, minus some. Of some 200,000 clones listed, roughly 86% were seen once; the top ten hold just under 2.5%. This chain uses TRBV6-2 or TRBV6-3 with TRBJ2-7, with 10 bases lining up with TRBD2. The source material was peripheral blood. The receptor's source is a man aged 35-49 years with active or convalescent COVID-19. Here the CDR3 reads CASSYPPVLAGVGSYEQYF. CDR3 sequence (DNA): TGTGCCAGCAGTTACCCCCCAGTGCTAGCGGGGGTTGGGTCCTACGAGCAGTACTTC.